Given below is one TCR beta chain in context. The antigen is not known. The data derive from a study of cytomegalovirus exposure and HLA in healthy donors. Germline lookup yields CDR1 MNHNS and CDR2 SASEGT. Between the trimmed V and J ends, which lost 2 bases and 0 bases, there was a span of 10 bases. This CDR3 comprises 15 residues. The PCR contained 60 Vbeta and 13 Jbeta primers. Measured with immunoSEQ multiplex PCR; TCRdb has only the in-frame clones, and not every one. Among under 150,000 clones listed, about 61% were seen once. Regarding the study as a whole: Earlier analysis looked at TCR beta V segments, and most were productive about 87% or about 30% of the time. The investigators catalogued 180 or so TCR beta chains as cytomegalovirus-associated. Researchers left out some V segments, among them TRBV6-2 and TRBV6-3, as indistinguishable.

The chain joins TRBV6-1 to TRBJ1-2; a weak D match, TRBD1 (5 bases). The clonotype originates from a woman between 40 and 55 years old in good health and CMV-seronegative. Sequenced: PBMCs. The CDR3 coding sequence is TGTGCCAGCAGTGAATCACAGGCTCCTAACTATGGCTACACCTTC. It yields the protein CASSESQAPNYGYTF.